Listed here is a single TCR beta chain. Its target is unknown. J gave up 3 bases and V 4 bases, and 14 bases lay outside the gene matches. Germline values: CDR1 SGHAT, CDR2 FQNNGV. The CDR3 has 18 residues. These data originate in a study of OX40 agonist ivuxolimab in advanced cancers. Study overall: Those treated in dose escalation had hepatocellular carcinoma, melanoma, renal cell cancer or head and neck cancer. The study, taken as a whole, reports: Clones of CD4+ and CD8+ blood T cells grew by week 6 at doses of 0.1 to 3.0 mg/kg. Among the lowest levels of clonal expansion were found in partial responders at 0.1-3.0 mg/kg. Expanded clones belonging to CD8+ T cells outnumbered, on average, those of CD4+.

Clones were sequenced by immunoSEQ multiplex PCR, and TCRdb holds only the in-frame ones, with some missing. There are about 48,000 clones in the sample; nearly 85% occur only once, and 0.95% to 1.5% lies in the top ten. The V call is TRBV11-2, the J call TRBJ2-3; TRBD2 agrees at 9 bases. This clonotype was sampled from an adult with an advanced solid tumor such as melanoma, head and neck, liver or kidney cancer. Here the sequenced sample was CD4+ or CD8+ T cells sorted from blood, taken in a trial of the OX40 agonist ivuxolimab. CDR3 sequence: CASSYYAGGVRGTDTQYF. CDR3 DNA sequence: TGTGCCAGCAGCTATTACGCGGGGGGGGTCCGTGGGACAGATACGCAGTATTTT.